This TCR beta chain was recorded in a study of T cells in Graves' hyperthyroidism and ophthalmopathy. Many counts were recorded for this clonotype. Researchers took RNA transcripts and amplified the TCR beta CDR3 regions from them. Primed by the HTBI set, a first-round RT-PCR was run on the TCR CDR3. TCRdb ran MiXCR on the multiplex PCR reads and lists one entry per CDR3 protein. The data contain approximately 530,000 distinct CDR3 sequences, approximately 16% of them singletons. The CDR3 contains 14 residues. Trimming took 4 bases from V and 6 from J; bases not matched to a gene: 8. CDR1 SGHAT and CDR2 FQNNGV come from the germline V gene. Among the patients, aged 18 to 65, hyperthyroidism was newly diagnosed and had lasted under 2 months.

The chain combines TRBV11-2 with TRBJ2-7, with 8 bases that match TRBD1. Source material: blood. The sequence derives from a woman younger than 30 with Graves' hyperthyroidism. The CDR3 DNA reads as TGTGCCAGCAGCTGGTGGGGCAGGGGGCGCGAGCAGTACTTC. It specifies CASSWWGRGREQYF. The full variable domain, rest sourced from reference TRBV11-2 and TRBJ2-7, is EAGVAQSPRYKIIEKRQSVAFWCNPISGHATLYWYQQILGQGPKLLIQFQNNGVVDDSQLPKDRFSAERLKGVDSTLKIQPAKLEDSAVYLCASSWWGRGREQYFGPGTRLTVT.